These T cell receptor beta chains were read from a single sample in a study of cytomegalovirus exposure and HLA in healthy donors. Profiling relied on immunoSEQ multiplex PCR, and the TCRdb table lists in-frame clones only, not all of them. The data show around 180,000 clones, with 71% seen just once and about 1.6% held by the top ten. The sample taken for sequencing was PBMCs. These receptors all come from a girl aged 5-17 years in good health and CMV-seronegative. The CDR3 runs from the conserved cysteine through the conserved F or W. D genes are given only for firm matches. Part of the rows lack a size; the others show once, few, many or a class for expanded clones.

j_call,clone_size,d_call,v_call,cdr3_aa,cdr3_nt
TRBJ1-1,-,TRBD1,TRBV29-1,CSVGTASGTEAFF,TGCAGCGTCGGGACAGCCTCGGGCACTGAAGCTTTCTTT
TRBJ1-5,-,TRBD1,TRBV13,CASSRQGNNQPQHF,TGTGCCAGCAGTCGACAGGGGAACAATCAGCCCCAGCATTTT
TRBJ1-2,few,-,TRBV2,CASSEGGLVAPYGYTF,TGTGCCAGCAGTGAAGGGGGACTCGTCGCTCCCTATGGCTACACCTTC
TRBJ1-5,-,-,TRBV25-1,CASSKGGYGNQPQHF,TGTGCCAGCAGTAAGGGGGGGTATGGCAATCAGCCCCAGCATTTT
TRBJ1-1,few,TRBD1,TRBV6-5,CASSRDRGTEAFF,TGTGCCAGCAGTCGCGACAGGGGCACTGAAGCTTTCTTT
TRBJ2-6,few,-,TRBV5-1,CASSLQDAVSGANVLTF,TGCGCCAGCAGCTTACAGGACGCCGTCTCTGGGGCCAACGTCCTGACTTTC
TRBJ2-7,once,-,TRBV11-2,CASSLAGWGLVEQYF,TGTGCCAGCAGCTTAGCGGGCTGGGGGCTGGTGGAGCAGTACTTC
TRBJ2-1,-,-,TRBV19,CASSPVGAYNEQFF,TGTGCCAGTAGTCCCGTAGGGGCGTACAATGAGCAGTTCTTC
TRBJ2-7,few,-,TRBV11-1,CASSPYRESYEQYF,TGTGCCAGCAGCCCCTACAGGGAGTCCTACGAGCAGTACTTC
TRBJ2-1,-,TRBD2,TRBV7-3,CASSFASGGGYNEQFF,TGTGCCAGCAGCTTCGCTAGCGGGGGGGGGTACAATGAGCAGTTCTTC
TRBJ2-1,-,TRBD1,TRBV6-6,CASSPGTGNYNEQFF,TGTGCCAGCAGCCCCGGGACAGGGAATTACAATGAGCAGTTCTTC
TRBJ1-5,few,-,TRBV4-1,CASSHPPAGNQPQHF,TGCGCCAGCAGCCACCCACCAGCGGGCAATCAGCCCCAGCATTTT
TRBJ2-3,few,-,TRBV7-3,CASSFPGPTDTQYF,TGTGCCAGCAGCTTCCCAGGGCCCACAGATACGCAGTATTTT
TRBJ2-1,-,-,TRBV19,CASSHLGGGQHNEQFF,TGTGCCAGTAGCCACCTAGGAGGGGGACAGCACAATGAGCAGTTCTTC
TRBJ2-7,once,TRBD2,TRBV7-8,CASSSVAGVRYEQYF,TGTGCCAGCAGCTCAGTAGCGGGGGTACGCTACGAGCAGTACTTC
TRBJ1-4,-,-,TRBV7-8,CASTTTNEKLFF,TGTGCCAGCACAACAACTAATGAAAAACTGTTTTTT
TRBJ1-5,-,-,TRBV7-6,CVQRIGGPGCPQHF,TGTGTCCAGCGAATCGGGGGGCCAGGTTGTCCCCAGCATTTT
TRBJ2-2,-,-,TRBV4-1,CASSQVIVRAGELFF,TGCGCCAGCAGCCAAGTGATAGTCAGGGCCGGGGAGCTGTTTTTT
TRBJ1-2,-,-,TRBV2,CASSLDSVNYGYTF,TGTGCCAGCAGCCTAGACAGCGTTAACTATGGCTACACCTTC
TRBJ2-1,-,-,TRBV27,CASSRLLGSSYNEQFF,TGTGCCAGCAGCCGCCTCCTGGGGAGCTCCTACAATGAGCAGTTCTTC
TRBJ1-1,few,-,TRBV6-5,CASSYEGAGEGAFF,TGTGCCAGCAGTTACGAAGGTGCTGGGGAGGGGGCTTTCTTT
TRBJ1-5,-,-,TRBV6-1,CASSVGPGLSNQPQHF,TGTGCCAGCAGTGTTGGACCCGGACTTAGCAATCAGCCCCAGCATTTT
TRBJ2-3,-,-,TRBV5-1,CASSAGEGRDTQYF,TGCGCCAGCAGCGCAGGGGAGGGGAGAGATACGCAGTATTTT
TRBJ2-3,-,TRBD2,TRBV9,CASSALAGGFTDTQYF,TGTGCCAGCAGCGCCCTAGCGGGGGGGTTCACAGATACGCAGTATTTT
TRBJ2-7,-,TRBD2,TRBV5-4,CASSPGSAGAYEQYF,TGTGCCAGCAGCCCTGGATCAGCGGGGGCCTACGAGCAGTACTTC
TRBJ2-7,few,TRBD2,TRBV30,CAWSPSPGLAGDEQYF,TGTGCCTGGAGTCCCTCCCCGGGACTAGCGGGGGACGAGCAGTACTTC
TRBJ2-1,-,TRBD2,TRBV5-1,CASSPQLAGASRNEQFF,TGCGCCAGCAGCCCTCAATTAGCGGGGGCCTCTCGGAATGAGCAGTTCTTC
TRBJ2-7,once,-,TRBV6-1,CASSELGLPSYEQYF,TGTGCCAGCAGTGAACTTGGCCTTCCCTCCTACGAGCAGTACTTC
TRBJ2-5,once,TRBD1,TRBV9,CASRGQGEETQYF,TGTGCCAGCAGGGGACAGGGAGAGGAGACCCAGTACTTC
TRBJ1-1,-,-,TRBV2,CASSEAQGRGTEAFF,TGTGCCAGCAGTGAAGCGCAGGGAAGGGGCACTGAAGCTTTCTTT
TRBJ1-3,few,TRBD1,TRBV7-9,CASSPKTGEDGNTIYF,TGTGCCAGCAGCCCTAAAACAGGGGAAGATGGAAACACCATATATTTT
TRBJ1-4,few,-,TRBV19,CASQTETNEKLFF,TGTGCCAGTCAAACTGAAACTAATGAAAAACTGTTTTTT
TRBJ2-1,few,-,TRBV5-4,CASSLKGPYNEQFF,TGTGCCAGCAGCTTGAAGGGGCCCTACAATGAGCAGTTCTTC
TRBJ2-1,-,-,TRBV7-8,CASSLELEQFF,TGTGCCAGCAGCTTAGAGCTGGAGCAGTTCTTC
TRBJ2-7,-,TRBD1,TRBV27,CASSLSLGQASYEQYF,TGTGCCAGCAGTTTATCTCTTGGACAGGCCTCCTACGAGCAGTACTTC
TRBJ1-4,once,-,TRBV7-8,CASSLFPAGEEKLFF,TGTGCCAGCAGCTTATTTCCGGCAGGGGAGGAAAAACTGTTTTTT
TRBJ2-7,-,-,TRBV14,CASSLLAYEQYF,TGTGCCAGCAGCCTTCTAGCTTACGAGCAGTACTTC
TRBJ2-1,-,TRBD2,TRBV4-1,CASSQFSGGAYNEQFF,TGCGCCAGCAGCCAATTCAGCGGGGGGGCCTACAATGAGCAGTTCTTC
TRBJ1-2,-,-,TRBV19,CASNGGAYGYTF,TGTGCCAGCAACGGTGGGGCCTATGGCTACACCTTC
TRBJ2-1,-,TRBD2,TRBV9,CASSVSGGSYNEQFF,TGTGCCAGCAGCGTTAGCGGGGGGTCCTACAATGAGCAGTTCTTC
TRBJ1-2,-,TRBD1,TRBV7-9,CASSFGQGALGYTF,TGTGCCAGCAGCTTCGGACAGGGGGCGCTTGGCTACACCTTC
TRBJ2-7,-,-,TRBV27,CASSYQWSSYEQYF,TGTGCCAGCAGTTATCAGTGGAGCTCCTACGAGCAGTACTTC
TRBJ2-1,-,-,TRBV5-4,CASSPRSWTNEQFF,TGTGCCAGCAGCCCCAGGTCGTGGACTAATGAGCAGTTCTTC
TRBJ2-5,-,TRBD1,TRBV2,CASRGLRTGLKTQYF,TGTGCCAGCAGGGGGCTAAGGACAGGGTTGAAGACTCAGTACTTC
TRBJ1-2,-,TRBD1,TRBV15,CATSRVPGTGRYGYTF,TGTGCCACCAGCAGAGTGCCCGGGACAGGGCGCTATGGCTACACCTTC
TRBJ1-1,few,TRBD1,TRBV5-4,CASSSLGGGVNTEAFF,TGTGCCAGCAGCTCCCTAGGGGGCGGTGTGAACACTGAAGCTTTCTTT
TRBJ1-3,few,-,TRBV9,CASSRENLRRAGNTIYF,TGTGCCAGCAGCCGAGAAAATTTGAGGAGGGCGGGAAACACCATATATTTT
TRBJ2-2,-,-,TRBV7-8,CASSLNPATIRGAGELFF,TGTGCCAGCAGCTTGAACCCCGCGACGATCAGGGGGGCCGGGGAGCTGTTTTTT
TRBJ2-7,few,TRBD2,TRBV30,CAWSLGGESYEQYF,TGTGCCTGGAGCCTGGGGGGGGAGTCCTACGAGCAGTACTTC
TRBJ2-1,-,-,TRBV18,CASSPTARETNEQFF,TGTGCCAGCTCACCAACGGCCCGGGAGACCAATGAGCAGTTCTTC